This T cell receptor beta chain was obtained from a study of graft-versus-host responses after intestinal transplantation. Overall study context: For approximately 3 years after anti-thymocyte globulin induction, all recipients took tacrolimus and steroids.

Study results and limitations: Declining HvG levels early post-transplant were linked to peak circulating GvH clone levels. Allografts of one patient group, those with graft-donor T cell macrochimerism, had high graft-versus-host to host-versus-graft clonal ratios. Some GvH clones were seen earlier in gut or blood, suggesting intestinal origin.

About this clone itself: No antigen is known for it.

TCRdb's copy holds only in-frame clones and misses some; the assay was immunoSEQ multiplex PCR. The table lists roughly 34,000 clones, approximately 94% of them singletons. Trimming shortened V by 5 bases and J by 2 bases, and 9 bases separated the two germline ends. The germline gives CDR1 SGHTA, CDR2 FQGNSA. This CDR3 contains 13 residues. The receptor comes from a human donor who was the organ donor for an intestinal transplant. The sequenced sample was unstimulated CD4+ T cells sorted from spleen or lymph node cells, obtained before transplant. The chain has TRBV7-2 and TRBJ1-2, with no clear D. CDR3 sequence reads: CASSPRENYGYTF. CDR3 nucleotide sequence: TGTGCCAGCAGCCCCCGGGAGAACTATGGCTACACCTTC.